This TCR beta chain is from a study of T cell responses to AZD1222 COVID-19 vaccine. Study-wide points: Reports indicate that nearly half of spike-specific TCRs are directed at unmutated variant regions. The sample set comprised mostly white British donors with more females, and clonal diversity was possibly underestimated. After the peak T cell response, and only then, were repertoires sampled. The CD4 TCRs associated with vaccination extended across spike and predominated at 160-218 and 743-854.

This CDR3 contains 15 residues. Germline CDR1 SGHTA, CDR2 FQGNSA. Trimming removed 5 bases at V and 8 bases at J, with 21 bases between. TCRdb's copy holds only in-frame clones and misses some; the assay was immunoSEQ multiplex PCR. The sample totals about 140,000 clones. Notes on this clone: The antigen is undetermined.

The chain couples TRBV7-2 to TRBJ1-2, with D perhaps TRBD1 (6 bases). The clonotype was recovered from an adult in good health. Specimen: peripheral blood. The DNA for the CDR3 is TGTGCCAGCAGCCCGTATGGGGGCAGGGGTGAAGGCTACACCTTC. Translating it yields CASSPYGGRGEGYTF.